This note documents a single TCR beta chain sequence. Its specificity is not known. Second doses were pooled across both intervals (about 4 or about 12 weeks). The length of the CDR3 is 14 residues. CDR1 and CDR2 (germline): SNHLY, FYNNEI. V was clipped by 6 bases and J by 7 bases, with 15 bases between them. This table comes from immunoSEQ multiplex PCR, and its TCRdb copy is limited to in-frame clones, with some not included. The sample includes under 110,000 clones, about 89% of them seen just once. The data were obtained in a study of T cell responses to AZD1222 COVID-19 vaccine. Study findings and constraints: A rise in Spike-specific TCR breadth and depth followed two AZD1222 doses. Repertoires were obtained solely post-peak T cell response.

The specimen was peripheral blood, collected 28 days after the second AZD1222 dose. The chain uses TRBV2 and TRBJ2-2, with D perhaps assigned TRBD1 or TRBD2 (5 bases each). The TCR originated in an adult who received the AZD1222 COVID-19 vaccine. In nucleotides, the CDR3 is TGTGCCAGCAGCCAAGACAGAGGGAGCGGGGAGCTGTTTTTT. Protein sequence: CASSQDRGSGELFF.